The rows below give T cell receptor beta chains drawn from one sample of a study of blood T cell repertoires in COVID-19. Repertoires were generated with immunoSEQ multiplex PCR, while TCRdb's copy carries only in-frame clones and drops some. The sample holds around 120,000 clones, approximately 87% seen once. The source material was peripheral blood. These receptors came from a man aged 65 to 85 who had recovered from COVID-19. Both conserved end residues are part of each CDR3. A D gene is named only where the DNA matches it firmly. The size field is filled for only some rows; it gives once, few, many or a size class.

D	size	J	V	CDR3
TRBD1	medium-sized	TRBJ2-5	TRBV9	CASSVGQAGETQYF
-	once	TRBJ2-5	TRBV7-3	CASSLRGRGPETQYF
TRBD1	-	TRBJ1-3	TRBV6-1	CASSEGTYRGLSGNTIYF
-	-	TRBJ2-2	TRBV19	CASLDHRWGNTGELFF
TRBD1	-	TRBJ1-2	TRBV20-1	CSAITGGGYTF
-	-	TRBJ1-3	TRBV4-1	CASSQGQRSSGNTIYF
TRBD1	once	TRBJ2-3	TRBV5-1	CASSKGPRQGSTDTQYF
-	-	TRBJ2-7	TRBV29-1	CSVGLDSYEQYF
-	few	TRBJ2-7	TRBV1	CTSSHEDCGEKSSPYEQYF
-	-	TRBJ1-4	TRBV28	CASSEGGEKLFF